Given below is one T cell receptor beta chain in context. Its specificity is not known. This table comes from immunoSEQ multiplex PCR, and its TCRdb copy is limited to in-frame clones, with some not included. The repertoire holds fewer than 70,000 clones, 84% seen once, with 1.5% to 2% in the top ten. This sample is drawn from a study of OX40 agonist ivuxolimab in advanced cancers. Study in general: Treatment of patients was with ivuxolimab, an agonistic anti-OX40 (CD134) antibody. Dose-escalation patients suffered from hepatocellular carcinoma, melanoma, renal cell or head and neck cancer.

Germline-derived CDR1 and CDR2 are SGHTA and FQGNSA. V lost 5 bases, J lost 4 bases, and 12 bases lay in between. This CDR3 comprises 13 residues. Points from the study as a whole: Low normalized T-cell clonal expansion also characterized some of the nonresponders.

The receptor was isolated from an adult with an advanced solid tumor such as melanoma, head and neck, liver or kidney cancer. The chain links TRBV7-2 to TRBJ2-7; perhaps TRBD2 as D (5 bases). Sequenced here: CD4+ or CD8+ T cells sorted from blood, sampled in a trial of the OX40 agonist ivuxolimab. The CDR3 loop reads CASSVGVSYEQYF. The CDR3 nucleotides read TGTGCCAGCAGCGTCGGGGTTTCTTACGAGCAGTACTTC.